These 27 T cell receptor beta chains came from one sample sequenced in a study of PD-1 blockade in mismatch repair-deficient tumors. Sequencing was performed with immunoSEQ multiplex PCR; in TCRdb, only in-frame clones are kept and a portion is missing. This table has tens of thousands of clones, around 85% appearing once. This material consisted of peripheral blood, taken 12 weeks after starting pembrolizumab. These TCRs come from an adult with mismatch repair-deficient cancer.

This clone was detected only once. Germline is not matched at one junction end, which may reflect a read error. The chain links TRBV2 to TRBJ1-1, with 10 nucleotides matching TRBD1. The CDR3 extends over 14 amino acids. Germline CDR1 and CDR2: SNHLY and FYNNEI. The CDR3 reads CASREDRGRTEAFF. CDR3 bases: TGTGCCAGCAGGGAAGACAGGGGGCGGACTGAAGCTTTCTTT.

The chain combines TRBV25-1 with TRBJ1-1, with D maybe TRBD1 (6 bases). Germline values: CDR1 MGHDK, CDR2 SYGVNS. Trimming stripped 6 bases from V and 1 base from J, with 6 bases between. The CDR3 extends over 12 amino acids. In nucleotides, the CDR3 is TGTGCCAGCAGGGGACAGAACACTGAAGCTTTCTTT. It specifies CASRGQNTEAFF.

This clone was detected a few times. The chain employs TRBV11-2 and TRBJ1-2; no clear D gene. The CDR3 consists of 13 residues. Trimming shortened V by 0 bases and J by 5 bases, and 7 bases separated the two germline ends. Germline V gene lookup returns CDR1 SGHAT and CDR2 FQNNGV. The CDR3 bases are TGTGCCAGCAGCTTAGATTCAGTTTATGGCTACACCTTC. Its translation: CASSLDSVYGYTF. Complete variable domain (other parts from reference TRBV11-2 and TRBJ1-2): EAGVAQSPRYKIIEKRQSVAFWCNPISGHATLYWYQQILGQGPKLLIQFQNNGVVDDSQLPKDRFSAERLKGVDSTLKIQPAKLEDSAVYLCASSLDSVYGYTFGSGTRLTVV.

J is TRBJ2-1 and V is TRBV6-6; 11 nucleotides match TRBD2. Germline CDR1 is MNHNY and CDR2 is SVGAGI (reference sequence). The CDR3 runs to 15 residues. Unmatched junction bases numbered 8, after V lost 6 bases and J lost 7 bases. CDR3 coding DNA: TGTGCCAGCAGCCAACTAGCGGGAGAGGTAAATGAGCAGTTCTTC. Amino acid sequence: CASSQLAGEVNEQFF.

The V call is TRBV7-9, the J call TRBJ1-2; D may be TRBD1 (6 bases). This CDR3 spans 13 amino acids. In germline, CDR1 is SEHNR, CDR2 FQNEAQ (reference sequence). Trimming pared 1 base from V and 7 bases from J, leaving 10 bases between. The CDR3 loop reads CASSLEGGGGYTF. CDR3 bases: TGTGCCAGCAGCTTAGAAGGGGGAGGTGGCTACACCTTC.

V gene TRBV6-5 combines with J gene TRBJ2-3; TRBD2 aligns across 9 bases. This CDR3 is built from 15 residues. V shed 7 bases, J shed 8 bases, and the junction held 13 bases outside the gene matches. CDR1 and CDR2 from the germline V gene are MNHEY and SVGAGI. CDR3 DNA: TGTGCCAGCACCGCCGCGGGTAGCGGGAGACGTACGCAGTATTTT. It translates to CASTAAGSGRRTQYF.

This rearrangement joins TRBV6-5 to TRBJ2-7, with a tentative D call TRBD1 (5 bases). Germline V gene data show CDR1 as MNHEY and CDR2 as SVGAGI. The CDR3 is 11 residues long. Trimming removed 10 bases at V and 1 base at J, with 8 bases between. In DNA form, the CDR3 reads TGTGCCACCGCAGGGTCCTACGAGCAGTACTTC. It encodes CATAGSYEQYF.

The chain combines TRBV21-1 with TRBJ2-1. TRBV21-1 is reported as a pseudogene. The CDR3 is 15 amino acids. The CDR3 protein is CASDREGQGGDEQFF. The CDR3 DNA follows: TGTGCCAGCGACCGCGAAGGGCAGGGGGGGGACGAGCAGTTCTTC.

In its sample, this clone was seen once. The rearrangement links TRBV28 to TRBJ2-2; D is perhaps TRBD1 or TRBD2 (5 bases each). V gave up 3 bases and J gave up 4 bases, with 15 bases separating them. Germline CDR1 is MDHEN and CDR2 is SYDVKM. The length of the CDR3 is 16 residues. CDR3 loop: CASSFERGTGTGELFF. CDR3 in DNA: TGTGCCAGCAGTTTTGAGAGGGGAACGGGCACCGGGGAGCTGTTTTTT.

This clone has just a few counts. The chain recombines TRBV28 with TRBJ2-5; 10 positions agree with TRBD1. The CDR3 sequence is 16 residues long. The ends lost 4 bases at V and 1 base at J; junction bases unmatched: 6. Germline V gene data show CDR1 as MDHEN and CDR2 as SYDVKM. The CDR3 DNA reads as TGTGCCAGCAGTTCAGCGGGACAGGGGTTCCAAGAGACCCAGTACTTC. The encoded protein is CASSSAGQGFQETQYF.

Here the CDR3 reads CASSLAFGQKAFF. The CDR3 coding sequence is TGTGCCAGCAGCTTAGCTTTTGGACAAAAAGCTTTCTTT. The chain joins TRBV11-2 to TRBJ1-1; D perhaps matches TRBD1 (5 bases). Germline loops: CDR1 SGHAT, CDR2 FQNNGV. V was cut by 1 base and J by 9 bases, with 12 bases left in between. The CDR3 sequence is 13 residues long.

The rearrangement joins TRBV7-2 to TRBJ2-3; maybe TRBD2 (7 bases). The CDR3 totals 14 residues. Germline V gene sequence: CDR1 SGHTA, CDR2 FQGNSA. V lost 3 bases, J lost 4 bases, and 11 bases lay in between. The CDR3 is CASSFGGLADTQYF. DNA for the CDR3: TGTGCCAGCAGCTTCGGGGGGCTGGCAGATACGCAGTATTTT.

The chain is built from TRBV29-1 and TRBJ1-1; D might be TRBD1 (5 bases). Trimming removed 1 base from V and 5 bases from J, with 14 bases in between. Germline-derived CDR1 and CDR2 are SQVTM and ANQGSEA. The CDR3 runs to 14 residues. The CDR3 region is CSVEGVGRRTEAFF. For the CDR3, the DNA is TGCAGCGTTGAAGGTGTGGGGCGGAGGACTGAAGCTTTCTTT.

The chain combines TRBV7-2 with TRBJ2-7; D gene ambiguous. The CDR3 has 14 residues. The V gene lost 1 base and the J gene lost 0 bases, with 7 bases spanning the gap. CDR1 and CDR2 (germline): SGHTA, FQGNSA. CDR3 in amino acids: CASSLGLHSYEQYF. The CDR3 DNA is TGTGCCAGCAGCTTAGGTTTGCACTCCTACGAGCAGTACTTC.

This chain links TRBV7-6 with TRBJ2-7; D gene uncertain. The CDR3 runs to 11 residues. Trimming cost V 5 bases and J 2 bases, with 4 bases left between them. Per the germline V gene, CDR1 is SGHVS and CDR2 is FNYEAQ. The DNA of the CDR3 is TGTGCCAGCAGCGCCGCCTACGAGCAGTACTTC. The encoded protein is CASSAAYEQYF.

Note on this clone: Other DNA sequences in the same sample also yield this CDR3. This sequence joins TRBV14 and TRBJ1-1; D is perhaps TRBD1 (5 bases). Germline assignment: CDR1 SGHDN and CDR2 FVKESK. V was shortened by 0 bases and J by 11 bases, with 13 bases between the two germline ends. The CDR3 contains 13 residues. CDR3 bases: TGTGCCAGCAGCCAAGATTTAGGGGCGGAGGCTTTCTTT. It specifies CASSQDLGAEAFF.

In this sample, this clone turned up a few times. The J gene is TRBJ2-5, the V gene TRBV28, with D possibly matching TRBD2 (5 bases). CDR3 length equals 14 residues. The germline V gene has CDR1 MDHEN and CDR2 SYDVKM. The V end was cut by 3 bases, the J end by 1 base, with 9 bases between. The CDR3 spells CASSFNRGQETQYF. DNA for the CDR3: TGTGCCAGCAGTTTCAACCGGGGCCAAGAGACCCAGTACTTC.

V usage is TRBV7-9 and J usage is TRBJ1-1; D is possibly TRBD1 (6 bases). V was pared by 6 bases and J by 0 bases, with 14 bases between. CDR3 length equals 15 residues. CDR1 SEHNR and CDR2 FQNEAQ come from the germline V gene (reference sequence). This CDR3 is CASRLRTGLNTEAFF. The CDR3 DNA follows: TGTGCCAGCAGGCTTCGCACAGGGCTGAACACTGAAGCTTTCTTT.

The CDR3 reads CASSPTGGPDTQYF. The CDR3 coding sequence is TGTGCCAGCAGCCCTACAGGAGGGCCGGATACGCAGTATTTT. This rearrangement joins TRBV7-9 to TRBJ2-3; a weak D match, TRBD2 (6 bases). The CDR3 length is 14 residues. V was shortened by 5 bases and J by 6 bases, with 15 bases between the two germline ends. Germline V lookup: CDR1 SEHNR, CDR2 FQNEAQ (reference sequence).

This chain joins TRBV4-2 and TRBJ2-3; 10 bases map to TRBD1. J lost 3 bases, V lost 1 base, and 10 bases had no gene match. The germline CDR1 and CDR2 sequences are LGHNA and YNFKEQ. This CDR3 spans 18 amino acids. The chain's CDR3 is CASSQGTETGGRTDTQYF. CDR3 in DNA: TGTGCCAGCAGCCAAGGCACTGAGACAGGGGGCAGGACAGATACGCAGTATTTT.

The chain employs TRBV7-2 and TRBJ1-1; D possibly corresponds to TRBD1 (6 bases). Trimming pared 2 bases from V and 0 bases from J, leaving 13 bases between. The germline gives CDR1 SGHTA, CDR2 FQGNSA. The CDR3 has 16 residues. The CDR3 DNA is TGTGCCAGCAGCTTACTCGCCGGACAGTTGAACACTGAAGCTTTCTTT. This codes for CASSLLAGQLNTEAFF.

The chain is built from TRBV7-6 and TRBJ1-4; tentative D call: TRBD1 (5 bases). This CDR3 region has 12 residues. With 6 bases removed from V and 8 bases from J, the gap between germline ends came to 10 bases. Germline CDR1 and CDR2: SGHVS and FNYEAQ. The CDR3, as DNA: TGTGCCAGCAGAACCAGGGTGGAAAAACTGTTTTTT. It codes for CASRTRVEKLFF.

CDR3 DNA: TGTGCCAGCAGCCAATTCCCCGGGACAGCCTACGAGCAGTACTTC. Translating gives CASSQFPGTAYEQYF. The J gene is TRBJ2-7, the V gene TRBV14, with 7 bases that match TRBD1. V dropped 2 bases and J dropped 2; count of bases not matched to a gene: 6. This CDR3 has 15 residues. Germline values: CDR1 SGHDN, CDR2 FVKESK. Complete variable domain (other parts from reference TRBV14 and TRBJ2-7): EAGVTQFPSHSVIEKGQTVTLRCDPISGHDNLYWYRRVMGKEIKFLLHFVKESKQDESGMPNNRFLAERTGGTYSTLKVQPAELEDSGVYFCASSQFPGTAYEQYFGPGTRLTVT.

V usage is TRBV6-1 and J usage is TRBJ2-1, with 9 bases aligning to TRBD2. V lost 1 base and J lost 8; bases outside the gene matches: 6. CDR3 size: 15 residues. The germline CDR1 and CDR2 sequences are MNHNS and SASEGT. In nucleotides, the CDR3 is TGTGCCAGCAGTGAAGTTGTTAGCGGGAGCTATGAGCAGTTCTTC. Its translation: CASSEVVSGSYEQFF.

V and J are TRBV9 and TRBJ2-1; 7 bases align to TRBD2. Germline loops: CDR1 SGDLS, CDR2 YYNGEE. The junction had 6 bases not matched to a gene; V was cut back by 6 bases and J by 0 bases. The CDR3 loop spans 15 amino acids. The CDR3 here is CASKFCGSSYNEQFF. As DNA, the CDR3 is TGTGCCAGCAAGTTCTGCGGGAGCTCCTACAATGAGCAGTTCTTC.

J is TRBJ1-2 and V is TRBV29-1; 8 nucleotides match TRBD1. The CDR3 runs 12 residues. CDR1 and CDR2 (germline): SQVTM, ANQGSEA. V shed 7 bases and J 2 bases; nucleotides not matched to a gene: 3. The CDR3 reads CSAQGANYGYTF. In DNA, the CDR3 is TGCAGCGCTCAGGGGGCGAACTATGGCTACACCTTC.

The chain combines TRBV6-5 with TRBJ1-1; 9 bases match TRBD1. This CDR3 contains 15 residues. Unmatched junction bases numbered 6, after V lost 6 bases and J lost 1 base. The germline gives CDR1 MNHEY, CDR2 SVGAGI. CDR3 in DNA: TGTGCCAGCAGGGCCGGGACAGGGAGGAACACTGAAGCTTTCTTT. Translation: CASRAGTGRNTEAFF.